The entry below describes one T cell receptor (beta chain). Profiling relied on immunoSEQ multiplex PCR, and the TCRdb table lists in-frame clones only, not all of them. The top ten hold roughly 2.6% of the sample, which has 60,000 to 90,000 clones, 74% seen once. These data originate in a study of blood T cell repertoires in COVID-19. For the study at large: Sites in the United States, Italy and Spain provided acute and convalescent COVID-19 samples.

V lost 0 bases and J lost 2, with 16 bases in between. Germline lookup yields CDR1 ENHRY and CDR2 SYGVKD. The CDR3 covers 17 residues. Sequencing used peripheral blood. The chain couples TRBV10-3 to TRBJ2-5; maybe TRBD2 (6 bases). This clonotype was obtained from a human donor with acute or convalescent COVID-19. The donor label of this sample is uncertain. The CDR3 loop is CAISESGGTGRQETQYF. DNA for the CDR3: TGTGCCATCAGTGAGTCTGGGGGGACCGGGCGGCAAGAGACCCAGTACTTC.